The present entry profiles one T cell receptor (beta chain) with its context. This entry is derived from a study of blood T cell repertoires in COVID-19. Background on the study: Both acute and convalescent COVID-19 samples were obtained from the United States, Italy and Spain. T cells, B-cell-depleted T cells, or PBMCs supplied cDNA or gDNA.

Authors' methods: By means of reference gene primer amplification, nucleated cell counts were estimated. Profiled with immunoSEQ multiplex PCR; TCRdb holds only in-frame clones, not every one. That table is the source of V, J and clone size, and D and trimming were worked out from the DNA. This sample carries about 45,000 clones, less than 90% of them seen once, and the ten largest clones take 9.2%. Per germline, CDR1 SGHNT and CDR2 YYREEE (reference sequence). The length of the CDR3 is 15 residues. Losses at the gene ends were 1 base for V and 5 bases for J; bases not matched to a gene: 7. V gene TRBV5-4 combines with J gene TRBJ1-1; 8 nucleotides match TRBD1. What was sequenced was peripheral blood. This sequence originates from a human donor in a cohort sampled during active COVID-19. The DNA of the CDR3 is TGTGCCAGCAGCTTGAAGACAGGGGTGGAAACTGAAGCTTTCTTT. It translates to CASSLKTGVETEAFF.